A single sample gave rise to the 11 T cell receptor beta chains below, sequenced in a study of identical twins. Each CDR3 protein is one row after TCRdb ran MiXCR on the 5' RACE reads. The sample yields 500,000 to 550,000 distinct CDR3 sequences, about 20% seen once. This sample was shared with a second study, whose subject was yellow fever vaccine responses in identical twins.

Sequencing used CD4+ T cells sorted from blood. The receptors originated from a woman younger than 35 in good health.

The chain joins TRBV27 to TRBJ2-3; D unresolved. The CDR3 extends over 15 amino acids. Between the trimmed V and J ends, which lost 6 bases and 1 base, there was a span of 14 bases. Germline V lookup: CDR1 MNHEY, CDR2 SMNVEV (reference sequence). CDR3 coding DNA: TGTGCCAGCAGCCCTTTGGTGCCGGGCACAGATACGCAGTATTTT. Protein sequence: CASSPLVPGTDTQYF.

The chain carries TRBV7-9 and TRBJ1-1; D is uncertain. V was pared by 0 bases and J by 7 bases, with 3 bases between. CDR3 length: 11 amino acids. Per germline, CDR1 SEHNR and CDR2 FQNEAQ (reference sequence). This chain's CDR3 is CASSLAYEAFF. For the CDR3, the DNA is TGTGCCAGCAGCTTAGCCTATGAAGCTTTCTTT.

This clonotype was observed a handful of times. As DNA, the CDR3 is TGCGCCAGCAGGGATAACCGAGCGGGGACGGATGAGCAGTTCTTC. Protein sequence: CASRDNRAGTDEQFF. The gene calls are TRBV10-1 and TRBJ2-1; TRBD2 matches 7 bases. CDR1 and CDR2 from the germline V gene are WNHNN and SYGVQD (reference sequence). The V gene end was trimmed by 6 bases and the J gene end by 8 bases; junction bases not matched to a gene: 13. This CDR3 region has 15 residues.

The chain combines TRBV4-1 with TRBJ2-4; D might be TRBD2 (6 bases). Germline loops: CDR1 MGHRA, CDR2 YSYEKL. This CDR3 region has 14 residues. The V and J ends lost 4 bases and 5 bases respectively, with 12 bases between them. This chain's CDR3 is CASSRGGFENIQYF. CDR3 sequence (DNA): TGCGCCAGCAGCCGTGGGGGGTTCGAAAACATTCAGTACTTC.

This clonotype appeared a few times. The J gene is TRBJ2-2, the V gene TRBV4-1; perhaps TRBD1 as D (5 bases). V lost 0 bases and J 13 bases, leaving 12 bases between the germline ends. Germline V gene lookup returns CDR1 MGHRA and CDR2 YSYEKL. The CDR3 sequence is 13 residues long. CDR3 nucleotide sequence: TGCGCCAGCAGCCAAGACCAGGGTCTGGGGCTGTTTTTT. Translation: CASSQDQGLGLFF.

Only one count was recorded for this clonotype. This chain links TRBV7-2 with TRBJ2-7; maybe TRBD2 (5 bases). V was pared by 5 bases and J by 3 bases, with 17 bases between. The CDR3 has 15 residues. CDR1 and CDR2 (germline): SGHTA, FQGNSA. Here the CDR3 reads CASSASEGPSYEQYF. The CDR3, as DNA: TGTGCCAGCAGCGCTTCAGAGGGCCCGAGCTACGAGCAGTACTTC.

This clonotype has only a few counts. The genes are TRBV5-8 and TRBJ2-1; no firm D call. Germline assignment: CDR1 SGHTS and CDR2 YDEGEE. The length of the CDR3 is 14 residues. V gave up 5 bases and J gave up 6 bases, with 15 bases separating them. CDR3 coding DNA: TGTGCCAGCAGGATCAAAAAGACGCTCAATGAGCAGTTCTTC. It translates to CASRIKKTLNEQFF. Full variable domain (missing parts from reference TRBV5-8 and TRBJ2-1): EAGVTQSPTHLIKTRGQQATLRCSPISGHTSVYWYQQALGLGLQFLLWYDEGEERNRGNFPPRFSGRQFPNYSSELNVNALELEDSALYLCASRIKKTLNEQFFGPGTRLTVL.

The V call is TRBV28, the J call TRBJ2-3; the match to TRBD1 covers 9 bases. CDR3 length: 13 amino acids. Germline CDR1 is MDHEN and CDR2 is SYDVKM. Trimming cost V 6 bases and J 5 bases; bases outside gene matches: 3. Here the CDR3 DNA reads TGTGCCAGCAGGAGGACAGGGGTAGATACGCAGTATTTT. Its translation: CASRRTGVDTQYF.

The CDR3, as DNA: TGTGCCAGCAGTGGTGGGATTTCCTACAATGAGCAGTTCTTC. This sequence encodes CASSGGISYNEQFF. The chain employs TRBV6-1 and TRBJ2-1; D uncertain. Germline V gene data show CDR1 as MNHNS and CDR2 as SASEGT. Trimming pared 4 bases from V and 1 base from J, leaving 8 bases between. This CDR3 comprises 14 residues.

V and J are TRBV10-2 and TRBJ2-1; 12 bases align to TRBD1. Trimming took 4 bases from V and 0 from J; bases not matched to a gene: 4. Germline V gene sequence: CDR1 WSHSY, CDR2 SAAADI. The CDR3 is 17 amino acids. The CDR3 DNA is TGCGCCAGCAGTGGTGGGACAGGGGGCAGCTCCTACAATGAGCAGTTCTTC. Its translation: CASSGGTGGSSYNEQFF.

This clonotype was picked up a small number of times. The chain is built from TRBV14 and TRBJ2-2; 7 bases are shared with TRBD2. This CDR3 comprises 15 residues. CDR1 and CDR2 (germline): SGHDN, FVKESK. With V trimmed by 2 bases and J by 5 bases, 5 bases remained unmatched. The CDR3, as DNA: TGTGCCAGCAGCCAAATCCCTAGCGGTACCGGGGAGCTGTTTTTT. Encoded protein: CASSQIPSGTGELFF.